What follows are 8 T cell receptor beta chains derived from one specimen sequenced in a study of T cell responses to AZD1222 COVID-19 vaccine (dated by TCRdb to the early 2020s). What this sample's time point label stands for: baseline before first vaccination. Receptors were amplified or captured by the immunoSEQ multiplex PCR assay. TCRdb mirrors the immuneACCESS table, restricted to in-frame sequences. Some clones are absent from its copies; in checked studies, under half trace to an unresolved V gene, and the reason for the others is unknown. In this sample the table shows 140,000 to 150,000 clones, roughly 91% of which occur a single time. The top ten clonotypes cover under 2% of the sample. The sequences come from peripheral blood, collected on day 0 of AZD1222 vaccination. These receptors all come from an adult in good health.

In DNA form, the CDR3 reads TGTGCCAGCAGGAGGATAGGACAGAGCTCCTACGAGCAGTACTTC. Translated, it gives CASRRIGQSSYEQYF. V usage is TRBV27 and J usage is TRBJ2-7, with D maybe TRBD1 (6 bases). V lost 6 bases to trimming and J lost 0 bases, with 15 bases between them. Germline lookup yields CDR1 MNHEY and CDR2 SMNVEV (reference sequence). This CDR3 region has 15 residues.

The V and J genes are TRBV6-5 and TRBJ2-1; D is unresolved. The germline gives CDR1 MNHEY, CDR2 SVGAGI. The CDR3 is made up of 15 amino acids. V was pared by 2 bases and J by 5 bases, with 13 bases between. DNA for the CDR3: TGTGCCAGCAGTTACGGAGTAGGTAGGAACAATGAGCAGTTCTTC. Amino acid sequence: CASSYGVGRNNEQFF.

A note on this clone: One end of the junction varies from germline; a read error may be responsible. This rearrangement joins TRBV7-2 to TRBJ2-1, with 12 bases that match TRBD2. The germline gives CDR1 SGHTA, CDR2 FQGNSA. The CDR3 has 16 residues. CDR3 in amino acids: CASNLLPLAGGNEQFF. Written as DNA, the CDR3 is TGTGCCAGCAACTTACTGCCACTAGCGGGGGGAAATGAGCAGTTCTTC.

The rearrangement links TRBV7-3 to TRBJ2-5; 7 bases fit TRBD1. Trimming at V came to 6 bases and at J to 1 base, leaving 8 bases not matched to a gene. Germline-derived CDR1 and CDR2 are SGHTA and FQGTGA. The length of the CDR3 is 15 residues. Here the CDR3 reads CASSSPGDSQETQYF. The CDR3, as DNA: TGTGCCAGCAGTTCCCCTGGGGACAGCCAAGAGACCCAGTACTTC.

The chain recombines TRBV4-2 with TRBJ1-1; D may be TRBD1 (6 bases). CDR1 LGHNA and CDR2 YNFKEQ come from the germline V gene. Trimming removed 0 bases from V and 5 bases from J, with 16 bases in between. CDR3 length: 16 residues. Written as DNA, the CDR3 is TGTGCCAGCAGCCAAGAATCGGCAGGGGCGAGGACTGAAGCTTTCTTT. It is translated as CASSQESAGARTEAFF.

This clone was seen more than once but under ten times. The chain uses TRBV12-5 and TRBJ2-1, with D possibly TRBD1 on 6 matching bases. Germline V gene sequence: CDR1 LGHNT, CDR2 FRNRAP. V dropped 1 base and J dropped 0 bases, with 7 bases sitting between them. The CDR3 runs 15 residues. CDR3 region: CASGLGTASYNEQFF. In nucleotides, the CDR3 is TGTGCTAGTGGTTTGGGGACAGCCTCCTACAATGAGCAGTTCTTC.

V and J are TRBV15 and TRBJ1-2; 7 bases align to TRBD1. Germline CDR1 LNHNV, CDR2 YYDKDF (reference sequence). The CDR3 sequence is 13 residues long. The V segment lost 2 bases and the J segment 7 bases; nucleotides outside the gene matches: 4. CDR3 protein: CATSRQGDGGYTF. The DNA for the CDR3 is TGTGCCACCAGCAGACAGGGGGACGGTGGCTACACCTTC.

This rearrangement joins TRBV7-6 to TRBJ2-3; D is unresolved. The V gene's germline CDR1 is SGHVS and CDR2 FNYEAQ. This CDR3 is built from 16 residues. V was trimmed by 4 bases and J by 6 bases, leaving 20 bases between them. CDR3: CASSSAPRQIGDTQYF. The CDR3 region has the DNA TGTGCCAGCAGCTCCGCCCCTAGACAAATCGGTGATACGCAGTATTTT.